What follows describes a single TCR beta chain. This CDR3 contains 14 residues. The V end was cut by 5 bases, the J end by 0 bases, with 9 bases between. Per germline, CDR1 SEHNR and CDR2 FQNEAQ (reference sequence). This sample was included in a study of blood T cell repertoires in COVID-19. At the level of the study: The United States, Italy and Spain provided the acute and convalescent COVID-19 samples. The analysed material was cDNA or gDNA that came from T cells, B-cell-depleted T cells, or PBMCs.

Data came from immunoSEQ multiplex PCR; TCRdb stores just in-frame clones and leaves some out. This table holds about 200,000 clones, about nine tenths found once. The rearrangement links TRBV7-9 to TRBJ2-3, with no clear D. The source of this sequence is a woman in her 70s with acute or convalescent COVID-19. The sequencing sample was made of peripheral blood. This CDR3 reads CASSEMTSTDTQYF. Here the CDR3 DNA reads TGTGCCAGCAGCGAGATGACTAGCACAGATACGCAGTATTTT.